A single sample gave rise to the 26 T cell receptor beta chains below, sequenced in a study of Graves' ophthalmopathy and Graves' hyperthyroidism. Researchers took RNA transcripts and amplified TCR beta CDR3 regions from them. First-round RT-PCR with HTBI primers preceded a second-round multiplex PCR. TCRdb re-derived calls from the multiplex PCR reads in MiXCR, one entry per CDR3 protein. The sample lists hundreds of thousands of distinct CDR3 sequences; about 38% were seen once. Sequenced input: peripheral blood. The receptor set was obtained from an adult man with Graves' ophthalmopathy.

This clonotype was seen ten or more times. The chain recombines TRBV20-1 with TRBJ2-7; no clear D gene. CDR1 and CDR2 from the germline V gene are DFQATT and SNEGSKA (reference sequence). The V end was cut by 5 bases, the J end by 9 bases, with 17 bases between. The CDR3 length is 12 residues. The CDR3 is CSALLRATGQYF. In nucleotides, the CDR3 is TGCAGTGCTTTACTAAGAGCGACGGGGCAGTACTTC.

This clonotype was detected only a few times. The gene calls are TRBV29-1 and TRBJ2-3; D call uncertain. This CDR3 is built from 13 residues. Germline V lookup: CDR1 SQVTM, CDR2 ANQGSEA. Trimming shortened V by 8 bases and J by 0 bases, and 12 bases separated the two germline ends. This chain's CDR3 is CSLLGPSTDTQYF. The CDR3 bases are TGCAGCCTCCTGGGTCCTAGCACAGATACGCAGTATTTT.

This clonotype was recorded many times. A read error may produce the germline difference seen at one junction end. The chain has TRBV12-3 or TRBV12-4 and TRBJ1-2; D is perhaps TRBD1 (6 bases). CDR3 length: 13 residues. The CDR3 loop reads CASTSQGFYGYTF. The DNA of the CDR3 is TGTGCTAGCACTTCACAGGGCTTCTATGGCTACACCTTC.

The chain links TRBV2 to TRBJ1-2; possible D gene TRBD1, 5 bases. Per germline, CDR1 SNHLY and CDR2 FYNNEI. The CDR3 has 12 residues. Trimming cost V 8 bases and J 8 bases, with 15 bases left between them. This chain's CDR3 is CASGMGLRGYTF. CDR3 nucleotide sequence: TGTGCCAGCGGAATGGGGCTCCGAGGCTACACCTTC.

This clonotype was detected ten times or more. The genes are TRBV2 and TRBJ2-7; D gene unclear. V was pared by 4 bases and J by 2 bases, with 6 bases between. This CDR3 is built from 12 residues. Germline CDR1 and CDR2: SNHLY and FYNNEI. CDR3 in amino acids: CASSALTYEQYF. In DNA, the CDR3 is TGTGCCAGCAGTGCACTAACCTACGAGCAGTACTTC.

This clonotype was found many times. V gene TRBV7-2 combines with J gene TRBJ2-7, with 9 nucleotides matching TRBD1. Trimming took 5 bases from V and 1 from J; bases not matched to a gene: 3. CDR1 is SGHTA and CDR2 is FQGNSA in the germline V gene. The CDR3 contains 14 residues. The CDR3 loop is CASSMDRGSYEQYF. The CDR3, as DNA: TGTGCCAGCAGCATGGACAGGGGTTCCTACGAGCAGTACTTC.

V usage is TRBV7-2 and J usage is TRBJ2-5; 10 bases map to TRBD1. The CDR3 is made up of 15 amino acids. Trimming took 4 bases from V and 5 from J; bases not matched to a gene: 7. In germline, CDR1 is SGHTA, CDR2 FQGNSA. CDR3: CASSSWDRGGETQYF. CDR3 nucleotides: TGTGCCAGCAGCTCCTGGGACAGGGGAGGTGAGACCCAGTACTTC.

This clonotype was seen ten or more times. This chain uses TRBV15 with TRBJ1-3; a weak D match, TRBD1 (5 bases). The CDR3 extends over 15 amino acids. Germline loops: CDR1 LNHNV, CDR2 YYDKDF (reference sequence). The germline V and J ends were trimmed by 1 base and 4 bases, with 11 bases remaining between them. The CDR3 DNA reads TGTGCCACCAGCAGAGCAACAGGAGGAGGAAACACCATATATTTT. Translated: CATSRATGGGNTIYF.

As concerns this clonotype: With a much larger clone just one base away, this may be a read error. The chain is built from TRBV12-3 or TRBV12-4 and TRBJ1-1; 9 bases are a match to TRBD1. V lost 2 bases, J lost 4 bases, and 5 bases stayed unmatched. The length of the CDR3 is 15 residues. CDR3 residues: CASSLHRGRSTEAFF. Written as DNA, the CDR3 is TGTGCCAGCAGTTTACACAGGGGGCGAAGCACTGAAGCTTTCTTT.

The V gene is TRBV29-1, the J gene TRBJ2-5, with D possibly being TRBD2 (6 bases). This CDR3 is 14 amino acids long. The germline V and J ends were trimmed by 6 bases and 5 bases, with 19 bases remaining between them. CDR1 and CDR2 from the germline V gene are SQVTM and ANQGSEA. The CDR3 DNA is TGCAGCGTCCCCTTGTTGGGGCTAGCGGAGACCCAGTACTTC. This encodes CSVPLLGLAETQYF.

The gene calls are TRBV29-1 and TRBJ2-3; 10 bases fit TRBD1. CDR1 SQVTM and CDR2 ANQGSEA come from the germline V gene. This CDR3 spans 13 amino acids. V trimming: 8 bases; J trimming: 4 bases; junction bases outside the gene matches: 6. CDR3 sequence: CSSRDRGADTQYF. CDR3 DNA sequence: TGCAGCTCCCGGGACAGGGGCGCAGATACGCAGTATTTT.

This clonotype was seen at least ten times. V is TRBV10-3 and J is TRBJ2-5; D gene ambiguous. CDR3 size: 15 residues. The V gene lost 3 bases and the J gene lost 1 base, with 12 bases spanning the gap. Germline V gene lookup returns CDR1 ENHRY and CDR2 SYGVKD. The CDR3 DNA reads TGTGCCATCAGTGATAGAACGTCCGCCCAAGAGACCCAGTACTTC. Amino acid sequence: CAISDRTSAQETQYF.

This clonotype occurred many times. The J gene is TRBJ1-5, the V gene TRBV10-2, with 8 nucleotides matching TRBD1. V was pared by 5 bases and J by 6 bases, with 9 bases of the junction left unmatched. This CDR3 has 15 amino acids. From germline, CDR1 is WSHSY and CDR2 SAAADI. For the CDR3, the DNA is TGCGCCAGCAGTAGAAGAGACAGGGGAAGTCAGCCCCAGCATTTT. Amino acids: CASSRRDRGSQPQHF.

A word on this clonotype: With a much larger clone just one base away, this may be a read error. Likely a read error: the CDR3 ends without its conserved phenylalanine or tryptophan. The chain has TRBV7-2 and TRBJ2-2, with 7 nucleotides matching TRBD1. The CDR3 has 13 residues. V trimming: 7 bases; J trimming: 6 bases; junction bases outside the gene matches: 5. In germline, CDR1 is SGHTA, CDR2 FQGNSA. The CDR3 DNA reads TGTGCCAGCACGCACCAGGGGGCCGGGGAGCTGTTTCTT. This translates into CASTHQGAGELFL.

This rearrangement joins TRBV9 to TRBJ1-4; D gene unclear. In germline, CDR1 is SGDLS, CDR2 YYNGEE. V was cut by 7 bases and J by 0 bases, with 16 bases left in between. This CDR3 is built from 16 residues. The chain's CDR3 is CASSPPLGATNEKLFF. CDR3 DNA: TGTGCCAGCTCACCACCGCTTGGCGCAACTAATGAAAAACTGTTTTTT.

V usage is TRBV20-1 and J usage is TRBJ2-7; 13 bases fit TRBD2. CDR3 length: 18 residues. V gave up 3 bases and J gave up 2 bases; unmatched junction bases: 13. CDR1 is DFQATT and CDR2 is SNEGSKA in the germline V gene (reference sequence). CDR3 region: CSARAGRTSGSIAYEQYF. Here the CDR3 DNA reads TGCAGTGCTAGGGCTGGTCGGACTAGCGGGAGTATCGCCTACGAGCAGTACTTC.

The chain couples TRBV7-3 to TRBJ2-6; 9 nucleotides line up with TRBD1. The germline gives CDR1 SGHTA, CDR2 FQGTGA. CDR3 size: 19 residues. Germline trimming cut 4 bases from V and 3 bases from J; bases unmatched to any gene: 13. In nucleotides, the CDR3 is TGTGCCAGCAGCTGGACGGGACAGGGCCTTTCTTTTGGGGCCAACGTCCTGACTTTC. This sequence encodes CASSWTGQGLSFGANVLTF.

This clonotype was seen ten or more times. The rearrangement uses TRBV10-3 and TRBJ1-2, with D hard to call. Between the trimmed V and J ends, which lost 7 bases and 4 bases, there was a span of 16 bases. Germline V gene data show CDR1 as ENHRY and CDR2 as SYGVKD. The CDR3 has 14 amino acids. The CDR3 nucleotides are TGTGCCATCACGAATTACGGGTCTAGCTATGGCTACACCTTC. This gives the protein CAITNYGSSYGYTF.

This clonotype was seen ten or more times. This chain links TRBV19 with TRBJ2-6, with D possibly TRBD2 on 5 matching bases. The CDR3 covers 16 residues. Germline V gene sequence: CDR1 LNHDA, CDR2 SQIVND (reference sequence). The ends were cut back, 10 bases at V and 2 bases at J, with 18 bases in the middle. In nucleotides, the CDR3 is TGTGCCACCACGGACGGACTGGCTGCTGGGGCCAACGTCCTGACTTTC. Translating gives CATTDGLAAGANVLTF.

For this clonotype: At one end the junction does not follow the germline gene, possibly because of a read error. In nucleotides, the CDR3 is TGTGCCGACGAAACAGTTGTCTTC. It yields the protein CADETVVF. This sequence joins TRBV30 and TRBJ1-2; D unclear. Germline CDR1 is GTSNPN and CDR2 is SVGIG (reference sequence). The CDR3 extends over 8 amino acids.

The table lists this clonotype with many counts. CDR3 nucleotides: TGTGCCAGCAGCATCGGGACAGAAAACACTGAAGCTTTCTTT. It codes for CASSIGTENTEAFF. V usage is TRBV5-8 and J usage is TRBJ1-1; 7 positions agree with TRBD1. Germline CDR1 is SGHTS and CDR2 is YDEGEE. Trimming at V came to 4 bases and at J to 2 bases, leaving 5 bases not matched to a gene. This CDR3 comprises 14 residues.

For this clonotype: At one end the junction does not follow the germline gene, possibly because of a read error. The rearrangement uses TRBV25-1 and TRBJ1-2, with D maybe TRBD1 (5 bases). The CDR3 totals 13 residues. The V gene's germline CDR1 is MGHDK and CDR2 SYGVNS. This CDR3 is CASSESGDLGYTF. The DNA for the CDR3 is TGTGCCAGCAGCGAATCCGGGGACCTGGGCTACACCTTC.

This clonotype has at least ten counts. V usage is TRBV19 and J usage is TRBJ1-3, with no clear D. V shed 6 bases and J shed 0 bases, with 12 bases lying between them. Per the germline V gene, CDR1 is LNHDA and CDR2 is SQIVND (reference sequence). The CDR3 runs 15 residues. CDR3 region: CASSPSDASGNTIYF. The CDR3 nucleotides are TGTGCCAGTAGCCCTTCCGATGCCTCTGGAAACACCATATATTTT.

This clonotype showed up just once. The chain has TRBV2 and TRBJ2-6; D is uncertain. Germline V gene lookup returns CDR1 SNHLY and CDR2 FYNNEI. Trimming left V 10 bases short and J 4 bases short, with 11 bases between. The CDR3 has 13 residues. The CDR3 bases are TGTGCCACCAAGACACCAGGGGCCAACGTCCTGACTTTC. Residues: CATKTPGANVLTF.

This clonotype was seen ten or more times. The rearrangement joins TRBV29-1 to TRBJ1-1; a possible D gene is TRBD1 (5 bases). From germline, CDR1 is SQVTM and CDR2 ANQGSEA. This CDR3 comprises 13 residues. The V and J ends lost 6 bases and 7 bases respectively, with 18 bases between them. Here the CDR3 reads CSVQATAGLEAFF. The CDR3 DNA is TGCAGCGTACAAGCGACAGCGGGCCTTGAAGCTTTCTTT.

The chain couples TRBV10-2 to TRBJ1-6; no definite D call. The CDR3 is made up of 14 amino acids. CDR1 is WSHSY and CDR2 is SAAADI in the germline V gene. Trimming left V 5 bases short and J 5 bases short, with 10 bases between. CDR3 protein: CASSSELDNSPLHF. In nucleotides, the CDR3 is TGCGCCAGCAGTTCGGAACTGGATAATTCACCCCTCCACTTT.